Each of the 16 T cell receptor beta chains below was sequenced from the same sample in a study of T cell changes during pregnancy in multiple sclerosis. The repertoire was sequenced with immunoSEQ multiplex PCR; TCRdb's copy has only in-frame clones and lacks some. The repertoire consists of about 28,000 clones, with roughly nine tenths occurring once and the leading ten covering approximately 0.86%. This specimen consisted of CD4+ T cells from peripheral blood mononuclear cells, obtained in the second trimester of pregnancy. The receptors derive from a female donor with multiple sclerosis, enrolled in a pregnancy study.

The chain carries TRBV4-3 and TRBJ2-3, with D perhaps TRBD1 (6 bases). V gave up 0 bases and J gave up 1 base, with 11 bases separating them. Germline CDR1 LGHNA, CDR2 YSLEER. This CDR3 comprises 16 residues. The CDR3 DNA reads TGCGCCAGCAGCCAAGATTTAGCAGGGGGCACAGATACGCAGTATTTT. Amino acid sequence: CASSQDLAGGTDTQYF.

V is TRBV2 and J is TRBJ1-4; D unresolved. V was clipped by 6 bases and J by 4 bases, with 9 bases between them. The germline gives CDR1 SNHLY, CDR2 FYNNEI. This CDR3 contains 13 residues. CDR3 region: CASSADHNEKLFF. In nucleotides, the CDR3 is TGTGCCAGCAGCGCGGATCATAATGAAAAACTGTTTTTT.

This CDR3 is CASSAGGSGANVLTF. In nucleotides, the CDR3 is TGCGCCAGCAGCGCAGGGGGCTCTGGGGCCAACGTCCTGACTTTC. The chain carries TRBV5-1 and TRBJ2-6; 7 nucleotides agree with TRBD1. V was clipped by 4 bases and J by 0 bases; unmatched bases: 1. The CDR3 is 15 amino acids. Germline CDR1 SGHRS, CDR2 YFSETQ.

The J gene is TRBJ1-3, the V gene TRBV2, with D possibly TRBD1 on 6 matching bases. V lost 3 bases and J 0 bases, leaving 9 bases between the germline ends. The germline V gene encodes CDR1 SNHLY and CDR2 FYNNEI. The CDR3 is 15 amino acids. This chain's CDR3 is CASSEYRDSGNTIYF. The CDR3 DNA sequence: TGTGCCAGCAGTGAGTACAGGGACTCTGGAAACACCATATATTTT.

This sequence joins TRBV5-4 and TRBJ2-7; 9 bases agree with TRBD1. The CDR3 has 16 amino acids. After removal of 0 bases from V and 4 bases from J, the junction contained 8 bases not matched to a gene. Per the germline V gene, CDR1 is SGHNT and CDR2 is YYREEE (reference sequence). The CDR3 coding sequence is TGTGCCAGCAGCTTGGGGACCGGGACAGGGACTTACGAGCAGTACTTC. This translates into CASSLGTGTGTYEQYF.

The chain employs TRBV14 and TRBJ1-2; D is unclear. Trimming cost V 4 bases and J 11 bases, with 17 bases left between them. This CDR3 is 13 amino acids long. Germline-derived CDR1 and CDR2 are SGHDN and FVKESK. For the CDR3, the DNA is TGTGCCAGCAGCCGATTACGAACGGCACTATACACCTTC. This sequence encodes CASSRLRTALYTF. Full variable domain (outside the CDR3, taken from reference TRBV14 and TRBJ1-2): EAGVTQFPSHSVIEKGQTVTLRCDPISGHDNLYWYRRVMGKEIKFLLHFVKESKQDESGMPNNRFLAERTGGTYSTLKVQPAELEDSGVYFCASSRLRTALYTFGSGTRLTVV.

The chain links TRBV30 to TRBJ2-1; TRBD2 is a possible D gene (5 bases). V lost 8 bases, J lost 4 bases, and 18 bases lay in between. The V gene's germline CDR1 is GTSNPN and CDR2 SVGIG (reference sequence). This CDR3 is built from 14 residues. The CDR3 reads CAGRTSHTYNEQFF. The CDR3 region has the DNA TGTGCCGGCCGGACTTCCCATACTTACAATGAGCAGTTCTTC.

This clone occurred once. V and J are TRBV5-4 and TRBJ2-3; 7 bases agree with TRBD2. After removal of 5 bases from V and 1 base from J, the junction contained 7 bases not matched to a gene. The CDR3 is 15 residues long. CDR1 is SGHNT and CDR2 is YYREEE in the germline V gene (reference sequence). The CDR3 loop reads CASRTVGGGTDTQYF. The CDR3 region has the DNA TGTGCCAGCAGGACCGTGGGGGGGGGCACAGATACGCAGTATTTT.

The chain is built from TRBV5-5 and TRBJ2-1, with a weak D call TRBD1 (6 bases). This CDR3 is built from 15 residues. Looked up from germline, CDR1 is SGHKS and CDR2 is YYEKEE (reference sequence). With 4 bases removed from V and 3 bases from J, the gap between germline ends came to 14 bases. CDR3 sequence (DNA): TGTGCCAGCAGCCTTACAGGGATAAGCTACAATGAGCAGTTCTTC. Protein sequence: CASSLTGISYNEQFF.

The rearrangement joins TRBV5-1 to TRBJ2-3; 10 positions agree with TRBD2. V shed 0 bases and J 5 bases; nucleotides not matched to a gene: 9. This CDR3 has 17 residues. Germline CDR1 and CDR2: SGHRS and YFSETQ. As DNA, the CDR3 is TGCGCCAGCAGCTTGGGGCGGACAGCGGGGGGGCAAGATACGCAGTATTTT. Its protein is CASSLGRTAGGQDTQYF.

The rearrangement uses TRBV2 and TRBJ1-2, with unresolved D. V lost 2 bases and J 4 bases, leaving 17 bases between the germline ends. CDR1 SNHLY and CDR2 FYNNEI come from the germline V gene. The CDR3 is 16 residues long. CDR3 protein: CASSERVVLSGYGYTF. CDR3 DNA sequence: TGTGCCAGCAGTGAACGCGTGGTCCTATCTGGCTATGGCTACACCTTC.

In this sample, this clone turned up a few times. The V and J genes are TRBV10-2 and TRBJ1-6; D unresolved. Trimming cost V 8 bases and J 5 bases, with 13 bases left between them. The germline CDR1 and CDR2 sequences are WSHSY and SAAADI. This CDR3 is built from 14 residues. The CDR3 region has the DNA TGCGCCAGCCGCCGACTTGCAGATAATTCACCCCTCCACTTT. Its protein is CASRRLADNSPLHF.

The J gene is TRBJ1-2, the V gene TRBV7-9; tentative D call: TRBD1 (5 bases). CDR1 and CDR2 from the germline V gene are SEHNR and FQNEAQ (reference sequence). The ends were cut back, 3 bases at V and 6 bases at J, with 11 bases in the middle. This CDR3 has 13 residues. CDR3 in DNA: TGTGCCAGCAGCTTTCAGGGTCCTAATGGCTACACCTTC. Protein: CASSFQGPNGYTF.

The V and J genes are TRBV18 and TRBJ1-6; D is ambiguous. Deletions cut 4 bases from V and 6 bases from J, with 19 bases between. The CDR3 spans 17 residues. Germline V gene lookup returns CDR1 KGHSH and CDR2 LQKENI. The CDR3 DNA is TGTGCCAGCTCACAGCTATCTCCGGGAAGCGGTAATTCACCCCTCCACTTT. This translates into CASSQLSPGSGNSPLHF.

This chain connects TRBV30 to TRBJ1-1, with TRBD1 matching over 8 bases. This CDR3 region has 15 residues. V lost 1 base to trimming and J lost 5 bases; unmatched junction nucleotides: 9. Germline V gives CDR1 GTSNPN, CDR2 SVGIG (reference sequence). CDR3 region: CAWSDWDRPGTEAFF. The CDR3, as DNA: TGTGCCTGGAGTGACTGGGACAGGCCGGGGACTGAAGCTTTCTTT.

The chain carries TRBV30 and TRBJ1-2; unclear D gene. The CDR3 extends over 14 amino acids. Germline-derived CDR1 and CDR2 are GTSNPN and SVGIG (reference sequence). The V and J ends lost 3 bases and 2 bases respectively, with 13 bases between them. The CDR3: CAWRFYMGNYGYTF. CDR3 sequence (DNA): TGTGCCTGGAGGTTTTACATGGGCAACTATGGCTACACCTTC.